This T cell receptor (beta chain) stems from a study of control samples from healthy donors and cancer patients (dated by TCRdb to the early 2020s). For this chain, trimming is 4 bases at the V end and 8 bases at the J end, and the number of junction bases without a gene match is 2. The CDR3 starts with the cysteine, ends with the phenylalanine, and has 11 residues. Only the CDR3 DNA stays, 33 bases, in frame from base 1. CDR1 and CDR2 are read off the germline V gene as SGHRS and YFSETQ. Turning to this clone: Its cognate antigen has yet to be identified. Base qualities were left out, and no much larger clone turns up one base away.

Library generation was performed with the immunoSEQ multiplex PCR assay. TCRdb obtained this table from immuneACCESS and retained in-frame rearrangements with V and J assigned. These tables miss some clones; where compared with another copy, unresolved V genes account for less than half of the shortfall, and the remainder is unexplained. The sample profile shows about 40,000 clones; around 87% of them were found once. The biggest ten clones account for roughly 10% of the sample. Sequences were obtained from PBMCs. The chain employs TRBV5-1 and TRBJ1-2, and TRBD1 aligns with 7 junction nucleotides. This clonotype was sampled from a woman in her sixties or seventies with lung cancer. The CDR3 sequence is CASSLQGGYTF. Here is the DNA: TGCGCCAGCAGCCTACAGGGGGGCTACACCTTC.